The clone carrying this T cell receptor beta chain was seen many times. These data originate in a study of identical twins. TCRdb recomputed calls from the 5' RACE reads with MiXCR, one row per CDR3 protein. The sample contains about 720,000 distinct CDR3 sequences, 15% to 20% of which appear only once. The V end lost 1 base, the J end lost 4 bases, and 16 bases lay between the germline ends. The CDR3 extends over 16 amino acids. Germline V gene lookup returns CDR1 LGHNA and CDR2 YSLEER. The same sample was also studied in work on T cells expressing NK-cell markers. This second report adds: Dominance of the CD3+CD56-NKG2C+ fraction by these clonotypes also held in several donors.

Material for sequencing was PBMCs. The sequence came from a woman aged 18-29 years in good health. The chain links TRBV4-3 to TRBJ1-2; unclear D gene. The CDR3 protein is CASSQVDGQGVYGYTF. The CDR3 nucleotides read TGCGCCAGCAGCCAAGTGGACGGCCAAGGAGTCTATGGCTACACCTTC.